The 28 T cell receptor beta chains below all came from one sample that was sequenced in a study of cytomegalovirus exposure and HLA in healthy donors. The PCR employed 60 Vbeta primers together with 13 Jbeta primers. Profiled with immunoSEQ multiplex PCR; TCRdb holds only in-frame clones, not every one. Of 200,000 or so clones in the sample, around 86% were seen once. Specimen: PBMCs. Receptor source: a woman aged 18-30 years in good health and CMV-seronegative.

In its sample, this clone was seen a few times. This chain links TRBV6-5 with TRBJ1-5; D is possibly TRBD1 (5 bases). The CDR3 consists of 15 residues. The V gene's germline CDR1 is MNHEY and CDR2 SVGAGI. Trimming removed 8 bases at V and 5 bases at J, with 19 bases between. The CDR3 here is CASVGYWGDDQPQHF. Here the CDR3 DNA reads TGTGCCAGCGTGGGGTATTGGGGGGACGATCAGCCCCAGCATTTT.

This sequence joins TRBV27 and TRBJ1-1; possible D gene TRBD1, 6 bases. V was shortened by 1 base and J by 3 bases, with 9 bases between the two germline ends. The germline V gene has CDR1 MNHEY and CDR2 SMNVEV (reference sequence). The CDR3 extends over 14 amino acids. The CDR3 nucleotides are TGTGCCAGCAGTTTATATGAGGGGGACACTGAAGCTTTCTTT. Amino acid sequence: CASSLYEGDTEAFF.

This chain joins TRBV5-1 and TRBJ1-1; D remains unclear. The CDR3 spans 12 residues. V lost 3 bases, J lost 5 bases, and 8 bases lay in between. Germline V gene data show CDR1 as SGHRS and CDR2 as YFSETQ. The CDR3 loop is CASSYTGTEAFF. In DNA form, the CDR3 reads TGCGCCAGCAGCTACACGGGGACTGAAGCTTTCTTT.

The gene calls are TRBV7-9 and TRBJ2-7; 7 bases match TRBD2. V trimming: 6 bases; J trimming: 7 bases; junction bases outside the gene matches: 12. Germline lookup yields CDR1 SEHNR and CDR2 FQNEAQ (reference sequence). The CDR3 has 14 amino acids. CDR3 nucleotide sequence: TGTGCCAGCAGTTATACCGGGGGGACGAGAGAGCAGTACTTC. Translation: CASSYTGGTREQYF.

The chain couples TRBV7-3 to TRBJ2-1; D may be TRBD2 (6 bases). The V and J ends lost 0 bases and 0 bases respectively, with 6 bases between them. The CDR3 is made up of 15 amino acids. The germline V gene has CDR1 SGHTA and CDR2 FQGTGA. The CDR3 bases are TGTGCCAGCAGCTTAACGGGGGGCTCCTACAATGAGCAGTTCTTC. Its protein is CASSLTGGSYNEQFF.

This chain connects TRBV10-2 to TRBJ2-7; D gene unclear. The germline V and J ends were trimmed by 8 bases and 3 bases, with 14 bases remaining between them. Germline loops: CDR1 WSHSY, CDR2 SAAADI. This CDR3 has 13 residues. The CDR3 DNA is TGCGCCAGCGGTACTCTGACAAGCTACGAGCAGTACTTC. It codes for CASGTLTSYEQYF.

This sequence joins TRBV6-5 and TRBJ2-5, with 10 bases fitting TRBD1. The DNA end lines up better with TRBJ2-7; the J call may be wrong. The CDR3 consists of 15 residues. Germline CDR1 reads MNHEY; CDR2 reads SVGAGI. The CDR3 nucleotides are TGTGCCAGCAGACCCGGGACAGGGGTTTTCGACGAGCAGTACTTC. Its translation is CASRPGTGVFDEQYF.

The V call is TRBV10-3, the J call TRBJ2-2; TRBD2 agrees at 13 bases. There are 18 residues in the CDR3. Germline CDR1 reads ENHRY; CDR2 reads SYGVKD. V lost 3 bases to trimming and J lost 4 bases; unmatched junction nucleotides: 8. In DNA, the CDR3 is TGTGCCATCAGTGACGAGACTAGCGGGGGGACCATCACCGGGGAGCTGTTTTTT. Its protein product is CAISDETSGGTITGELFF.

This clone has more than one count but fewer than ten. The CDR3 DNA is TGTGCCAGCAGAAAACAGGGGAATAGCAATCAGCCCCAGCATTTT. It encodes CASRKQGNSNQPQHF. The gene calls are TRBV6-5 and TRBJ1-5, with TRBD1 identical over 7 bases. Trimming at V came to 6 bases and at J to 0 bases, leaving 5 bases not matched to a gene. The CDR3 is 15 amino acids. Germline-derived CDR1 and CDR2 are MNHEY and SVGAGI.

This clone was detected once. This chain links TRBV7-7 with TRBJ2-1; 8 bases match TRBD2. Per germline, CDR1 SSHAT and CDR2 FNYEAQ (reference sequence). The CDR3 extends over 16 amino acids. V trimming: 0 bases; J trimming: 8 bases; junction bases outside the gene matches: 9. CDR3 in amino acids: CASSLAFGGAIHEQFF. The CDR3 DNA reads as TGTGCCAGCAGCTTAGCGTTCGGGGGGGCTATCCATGAGCAGTTCTTC.

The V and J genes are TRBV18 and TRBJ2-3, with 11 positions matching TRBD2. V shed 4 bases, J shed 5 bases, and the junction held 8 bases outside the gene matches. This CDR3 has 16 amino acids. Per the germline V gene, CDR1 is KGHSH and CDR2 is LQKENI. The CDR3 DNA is TGTGCCAGCTCACGTATGACTAGCGGGAATGGAGATACGCAGTATTTT. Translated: CASSRMTSGNGDTQYF.

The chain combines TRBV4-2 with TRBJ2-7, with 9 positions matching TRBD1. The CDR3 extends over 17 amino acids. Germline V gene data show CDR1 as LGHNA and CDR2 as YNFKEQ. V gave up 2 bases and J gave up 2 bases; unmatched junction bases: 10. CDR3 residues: CASSQLPAGTGTYEQYF. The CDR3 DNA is TGTGCCAGCAGCCAACTACCAGCCGGGACAGGGACCTACGAGCAGTACTTC.

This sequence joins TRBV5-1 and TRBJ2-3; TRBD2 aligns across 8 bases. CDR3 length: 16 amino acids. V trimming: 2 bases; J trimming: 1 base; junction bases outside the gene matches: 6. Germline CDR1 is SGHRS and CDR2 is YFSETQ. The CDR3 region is CASSFYGLAGTDTQYF. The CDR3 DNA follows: TGCGCCAGCAGCTTTTACGGACTAGCCGGCACAGATACGCAGTATTTT.

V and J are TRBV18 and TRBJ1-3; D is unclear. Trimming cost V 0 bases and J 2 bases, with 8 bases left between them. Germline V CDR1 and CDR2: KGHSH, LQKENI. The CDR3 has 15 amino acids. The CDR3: CASSPPSGAGNTIYF. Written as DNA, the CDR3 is TGTGCCAGCTCACCACCGTCCGGGGCTGGAAACACCATATATTTT.

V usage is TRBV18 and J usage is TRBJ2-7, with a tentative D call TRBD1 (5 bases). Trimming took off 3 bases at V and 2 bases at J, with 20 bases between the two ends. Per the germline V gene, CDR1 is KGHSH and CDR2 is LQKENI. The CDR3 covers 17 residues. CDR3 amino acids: CASSPQPRADITYEQYF. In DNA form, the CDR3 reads TGTGCCAGCTCACCCCAACCACGGGCGGACATCACCTACGAGCAGTACTTC.

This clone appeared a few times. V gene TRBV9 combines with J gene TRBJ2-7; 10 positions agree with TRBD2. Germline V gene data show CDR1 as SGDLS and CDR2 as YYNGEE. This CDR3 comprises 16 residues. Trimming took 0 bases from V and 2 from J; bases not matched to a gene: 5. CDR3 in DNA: TGTGCCAGCAGCGTAGCAACTAGCGGGAACACCTACGAGCAGTACTTC. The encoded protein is CASSVATSGNTYEQYF.

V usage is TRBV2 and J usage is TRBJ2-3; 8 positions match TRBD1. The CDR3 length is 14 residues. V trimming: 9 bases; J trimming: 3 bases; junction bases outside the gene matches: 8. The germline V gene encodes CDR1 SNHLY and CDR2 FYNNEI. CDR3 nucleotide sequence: TGTGCCAGTTCAGGGGGCGCGGGTACAGATACGCAGTATTTT. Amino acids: CASSGGAGTDTQYF.

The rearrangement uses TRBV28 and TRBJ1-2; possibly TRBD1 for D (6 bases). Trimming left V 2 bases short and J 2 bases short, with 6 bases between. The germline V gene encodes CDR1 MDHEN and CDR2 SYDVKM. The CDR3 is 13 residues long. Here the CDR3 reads CASSLGTNYGYTF. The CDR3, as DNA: TGTGCCAGCAGTTTAGGGACAAACTATGGCTACACCTTC.

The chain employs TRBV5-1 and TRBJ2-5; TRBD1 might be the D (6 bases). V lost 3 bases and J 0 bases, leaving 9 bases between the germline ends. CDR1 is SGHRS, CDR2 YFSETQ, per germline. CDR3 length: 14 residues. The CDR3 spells CASSSDRYQETQYF. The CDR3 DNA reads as TGCGCCAGCAGCTCCGACAGGTACCAAGAGACCCAGTACTTC.

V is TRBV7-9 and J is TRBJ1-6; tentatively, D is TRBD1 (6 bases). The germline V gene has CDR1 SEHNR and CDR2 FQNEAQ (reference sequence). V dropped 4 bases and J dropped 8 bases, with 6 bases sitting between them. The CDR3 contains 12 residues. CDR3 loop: CASSYRDSPLHF. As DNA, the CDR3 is TGTGCCAGCAGCTACAGGGATTCACCCCTCCACTTT. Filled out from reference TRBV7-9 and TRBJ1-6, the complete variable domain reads DTGVSQNPRHKITKRGQNVTFRCDPISEHNRLYWYRQTLGQGPEFLTYFQNEAQLEKSRLLSDRFSAERPKGSFSTLEIQRTEQGDSAMYLCASSYRDSPLHFGNGTRLTVT.

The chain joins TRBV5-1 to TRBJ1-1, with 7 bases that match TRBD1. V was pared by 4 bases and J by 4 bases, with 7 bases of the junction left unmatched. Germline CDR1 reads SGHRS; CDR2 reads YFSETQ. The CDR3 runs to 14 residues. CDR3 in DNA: TGCGCCAGCAGCAGCGGACAGGTGGGCACTGAAGCTTTCTTT. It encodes CASSSGQVGTEAFF.

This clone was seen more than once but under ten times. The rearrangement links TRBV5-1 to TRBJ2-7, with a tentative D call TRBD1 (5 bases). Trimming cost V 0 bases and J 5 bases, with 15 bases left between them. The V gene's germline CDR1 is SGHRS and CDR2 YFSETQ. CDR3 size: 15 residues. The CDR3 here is CASSLAKGRVNEQYF. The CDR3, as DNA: TGCGCCAGCAGCTTGGCCAAAGGCAGGGTAAACGAGCAGTACTTC.

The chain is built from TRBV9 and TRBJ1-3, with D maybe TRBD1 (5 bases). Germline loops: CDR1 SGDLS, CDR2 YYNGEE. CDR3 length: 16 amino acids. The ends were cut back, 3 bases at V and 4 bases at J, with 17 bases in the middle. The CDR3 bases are TGTGCCAGCAGCGACAACGACAGACATAAGGGAAACACCATATATTTT. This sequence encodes CASSDNDRHKGNTIYF.

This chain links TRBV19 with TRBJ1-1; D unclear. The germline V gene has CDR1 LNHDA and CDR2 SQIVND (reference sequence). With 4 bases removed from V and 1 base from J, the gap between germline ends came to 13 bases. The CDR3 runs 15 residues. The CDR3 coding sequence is TGTGCCAGTAGTAACCCACGGGGAGCGAACACTGAAGCTTTCTTT. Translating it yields CASSNPRGANTEAFF.

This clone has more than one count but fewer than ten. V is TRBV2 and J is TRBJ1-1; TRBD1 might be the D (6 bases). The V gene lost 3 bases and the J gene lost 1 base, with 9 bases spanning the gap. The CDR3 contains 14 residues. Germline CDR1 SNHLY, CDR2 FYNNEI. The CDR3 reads CASSEGAQNTEAFF. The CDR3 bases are TGTGCCAGCAGTGAGGGGGCGCAGAACACTGAAGCTTTCTTT.

The CDR3 sequence is CASSSFRGTNEKLFF. DNA for the CDR3: TGTGCCAGCAGCTCTTTCAGGGGCACTAATGAAAAACTGTTTTTT. The chain has TRBV28 and TRBJ1-4, with D tentatively TRBD1 (6 bases). CDR3 size: 15 residues. V was clipped by 6 bases and J by 2 bases, with 13 bases between them. The germline V gene has CDR1 MDHEN and CDR2 SYDVKM.

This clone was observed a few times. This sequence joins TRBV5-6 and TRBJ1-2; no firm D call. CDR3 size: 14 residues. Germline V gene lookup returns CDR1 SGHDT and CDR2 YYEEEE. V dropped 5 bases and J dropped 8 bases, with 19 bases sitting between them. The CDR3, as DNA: TGTGCCAGCAGTATCGCCAGGATTGATGAGGGCTACACCTTC. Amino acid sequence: CASSIARIDEGYTF.

As DNA, the CDR3 is TGTGCCAGCAGCTTCCGGACTAGCGGGAGGGGAGTCGGGCGCGAGCAGTACTTC. Encoded protein: CASSFRTSGRGVGREQYF. The genes are TRBV13 and TRBJ2-7; 15 nucleotides match TRBD2. This CDR3 is 18 amino acids long. Germline trimming cut 3 bases from V and 6 bases from J; bases unmatched to any gene: 12. From germline, CDR1 is PRHDT and CDR2 FYEKMQ (reference sequence).